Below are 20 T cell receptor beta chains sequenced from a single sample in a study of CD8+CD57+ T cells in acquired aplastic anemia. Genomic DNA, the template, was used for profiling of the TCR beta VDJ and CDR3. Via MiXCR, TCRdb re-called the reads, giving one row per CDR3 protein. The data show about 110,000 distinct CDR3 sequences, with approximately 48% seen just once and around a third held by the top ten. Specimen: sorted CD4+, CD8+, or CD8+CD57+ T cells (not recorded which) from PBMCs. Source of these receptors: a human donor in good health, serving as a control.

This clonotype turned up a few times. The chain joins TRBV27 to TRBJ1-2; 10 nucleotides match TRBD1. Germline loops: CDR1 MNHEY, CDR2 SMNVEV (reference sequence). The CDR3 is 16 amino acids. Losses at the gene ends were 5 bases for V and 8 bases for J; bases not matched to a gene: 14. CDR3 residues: CASSMKPGQGPLGYTF. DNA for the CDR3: TGTGCCAGCAGTATGAAACCGGGACAGGGGCCGTTGGGCTACACCTTC.

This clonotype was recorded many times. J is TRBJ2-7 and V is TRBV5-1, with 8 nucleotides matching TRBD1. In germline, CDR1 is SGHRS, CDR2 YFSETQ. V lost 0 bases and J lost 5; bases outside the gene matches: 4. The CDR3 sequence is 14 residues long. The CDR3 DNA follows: TGCGCCAGCAGCTTGGGGACAGGGTCCGACGAGCAGTACTTC. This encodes CASSLGTGSDEQYF.

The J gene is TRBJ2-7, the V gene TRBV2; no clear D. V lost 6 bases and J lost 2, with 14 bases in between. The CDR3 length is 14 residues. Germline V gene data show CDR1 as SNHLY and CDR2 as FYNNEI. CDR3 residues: CASRATWSTYEQYF. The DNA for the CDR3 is TGTGCCAGCAGGGCCACGTGGAGCACCTACGAGCAGTACTTC.

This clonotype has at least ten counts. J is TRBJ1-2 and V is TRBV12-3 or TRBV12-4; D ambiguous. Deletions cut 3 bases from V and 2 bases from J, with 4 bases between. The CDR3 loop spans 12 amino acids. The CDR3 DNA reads TGTGCCAGCAGTTTGGGAAACTATGGCTACACCTTC. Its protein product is CASSLGNYGYTF.

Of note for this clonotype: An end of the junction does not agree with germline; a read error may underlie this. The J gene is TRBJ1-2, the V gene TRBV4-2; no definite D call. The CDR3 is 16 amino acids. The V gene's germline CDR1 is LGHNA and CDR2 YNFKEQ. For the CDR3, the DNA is TGTGCCAGCAGCCAAGATCTCGGGCAGCCCAACTATGGCTACGCCTTC. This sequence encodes CASSQDLGQPNYGYAF.

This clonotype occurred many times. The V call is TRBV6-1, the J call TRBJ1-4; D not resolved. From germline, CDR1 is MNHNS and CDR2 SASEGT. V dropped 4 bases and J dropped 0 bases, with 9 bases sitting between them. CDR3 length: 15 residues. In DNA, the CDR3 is TGTGCCAGCAGTGGACGAGTTGCAACTAATGAAAAACTGTTTTTT. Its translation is CASSGRVATNEKLFF.

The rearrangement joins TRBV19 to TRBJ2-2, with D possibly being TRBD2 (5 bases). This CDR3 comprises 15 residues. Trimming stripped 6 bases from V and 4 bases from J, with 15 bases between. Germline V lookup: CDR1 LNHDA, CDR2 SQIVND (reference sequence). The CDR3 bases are TGTGCCAGTAGCCAACTAGTGATTGGCACCGGGGAGCTGTTTTTT. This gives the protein CASSQLVIGTGELFF.

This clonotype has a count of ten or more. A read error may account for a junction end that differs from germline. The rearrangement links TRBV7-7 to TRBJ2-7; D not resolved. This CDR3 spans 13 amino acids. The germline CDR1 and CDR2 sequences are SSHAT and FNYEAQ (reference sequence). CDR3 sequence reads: CASSAQNSYEQYF. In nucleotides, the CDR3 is TGTGCTAGCAGCGCACAGAATTCCTACGAGCAGTACTTC.

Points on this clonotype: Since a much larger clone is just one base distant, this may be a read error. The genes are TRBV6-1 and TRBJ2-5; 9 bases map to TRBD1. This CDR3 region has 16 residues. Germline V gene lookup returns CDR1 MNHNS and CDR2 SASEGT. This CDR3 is CAGSPQTGGVEETQYF. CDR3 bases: TGTGCCGGCAGCCCTCAAACAGGGGGCGTAGAAGAGACCCAGTACTTC.

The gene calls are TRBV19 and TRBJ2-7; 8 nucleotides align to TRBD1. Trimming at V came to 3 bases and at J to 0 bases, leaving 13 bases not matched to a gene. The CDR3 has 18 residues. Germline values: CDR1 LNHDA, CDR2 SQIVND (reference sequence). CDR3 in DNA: TGTGCCAGTAGTATTGGTTTTGTCTGGGACAGGCCCTCCTACGAGCAGTACTTC. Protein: CASSIGFVWDRPSYEQYF.

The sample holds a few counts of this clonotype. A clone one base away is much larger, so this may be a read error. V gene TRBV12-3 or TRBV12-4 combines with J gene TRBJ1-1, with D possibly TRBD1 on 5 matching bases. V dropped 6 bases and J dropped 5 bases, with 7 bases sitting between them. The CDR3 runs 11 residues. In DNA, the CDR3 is TGTGCCAGCAGAGACAGTACTGAAGCTTTCTTT. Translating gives CASRDSTEAFF.

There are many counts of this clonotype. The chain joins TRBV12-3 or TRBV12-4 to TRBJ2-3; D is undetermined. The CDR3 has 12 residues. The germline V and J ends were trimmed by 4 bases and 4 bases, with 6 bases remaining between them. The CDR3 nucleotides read TGTGCCAGCAGTTCAGGAGCAGATACGCAGTATTTT. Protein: CASSSGADTQYF.

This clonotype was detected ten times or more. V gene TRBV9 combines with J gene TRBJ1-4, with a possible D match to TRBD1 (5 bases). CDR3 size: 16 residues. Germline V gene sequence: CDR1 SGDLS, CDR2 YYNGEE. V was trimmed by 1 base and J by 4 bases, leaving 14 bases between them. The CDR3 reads CASSVTQGSGNEKLFF. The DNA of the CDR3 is TGTGCCAGCAGCGTAACCCAGGGTTCGGGTAATGAAAAACTGTTTTTT.

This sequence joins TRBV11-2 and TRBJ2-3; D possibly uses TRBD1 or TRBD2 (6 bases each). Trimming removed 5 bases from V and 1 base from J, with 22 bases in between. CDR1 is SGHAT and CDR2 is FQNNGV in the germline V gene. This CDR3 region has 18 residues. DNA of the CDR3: TGTGCCAGCAGCCCCCGGACCGGAGGGGGGCGGGGCACAGATACGCAGTATTTT. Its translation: CASSPRTGGGRGTDTQYF.

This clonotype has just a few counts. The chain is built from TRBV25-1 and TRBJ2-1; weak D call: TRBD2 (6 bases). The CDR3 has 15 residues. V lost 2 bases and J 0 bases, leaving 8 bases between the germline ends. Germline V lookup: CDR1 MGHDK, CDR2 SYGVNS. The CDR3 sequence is CASSETGGSYNEQFF. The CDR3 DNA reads TGTGCCAGCAGTGAAACCGGGGGCTCCTACAATGAGCAGTTCTTC.

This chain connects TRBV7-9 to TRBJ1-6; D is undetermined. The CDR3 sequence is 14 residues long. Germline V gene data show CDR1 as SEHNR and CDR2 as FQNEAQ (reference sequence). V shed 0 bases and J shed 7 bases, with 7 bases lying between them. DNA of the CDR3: TGTGCCAGCAGCTTAGCGAACGGCAATTCACCCCTCCACTTT. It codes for CASSLANGNSPLHF.

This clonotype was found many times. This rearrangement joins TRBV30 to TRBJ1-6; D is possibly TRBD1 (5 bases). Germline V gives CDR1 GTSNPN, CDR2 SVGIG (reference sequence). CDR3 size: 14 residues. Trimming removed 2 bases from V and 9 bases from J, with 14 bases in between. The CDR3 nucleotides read TGTGCCTGGAGTCTAGGGACCCCCGGTTCACCCCTCCACTTT. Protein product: CAWSLGTPGSPLHF. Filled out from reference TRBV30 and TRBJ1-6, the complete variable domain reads SQTIHQWPATLVQPVGSPLSLECTVEGTSNPNLYWYRQAAGRGLQLLFYSVGIGQISSEVPQNLSASRPQDRQFILSSKKLLLSDSGFYLCAWSLGTPGSPLHFGNGTRLTVT.

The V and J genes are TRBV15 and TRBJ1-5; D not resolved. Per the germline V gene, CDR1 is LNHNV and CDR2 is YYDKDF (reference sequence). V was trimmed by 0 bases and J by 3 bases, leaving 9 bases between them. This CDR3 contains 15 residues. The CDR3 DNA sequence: TGTGCCACCAGCAGAGATGTCGGGGTCAATCAGCCCCAGCATTTT. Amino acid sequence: CATSRDVGVNQPQHF.

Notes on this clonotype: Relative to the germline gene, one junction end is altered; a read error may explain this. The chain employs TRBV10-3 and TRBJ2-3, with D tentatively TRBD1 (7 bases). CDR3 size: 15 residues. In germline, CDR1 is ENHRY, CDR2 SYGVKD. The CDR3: CASSEFQGGTDTQYF. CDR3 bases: TGTGCCAGCAGTGAGTTCCAGGGGGGTACAGATACGCAGTATTTT.

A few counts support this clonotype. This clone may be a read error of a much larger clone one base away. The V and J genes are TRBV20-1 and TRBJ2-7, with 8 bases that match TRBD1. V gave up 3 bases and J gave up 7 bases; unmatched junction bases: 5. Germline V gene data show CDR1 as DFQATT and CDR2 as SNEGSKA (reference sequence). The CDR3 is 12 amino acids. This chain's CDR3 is CSARDRAYEQYF. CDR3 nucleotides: TGCAGTGCTAGGGACAGGGCTTATGAGCAGTACTTC.